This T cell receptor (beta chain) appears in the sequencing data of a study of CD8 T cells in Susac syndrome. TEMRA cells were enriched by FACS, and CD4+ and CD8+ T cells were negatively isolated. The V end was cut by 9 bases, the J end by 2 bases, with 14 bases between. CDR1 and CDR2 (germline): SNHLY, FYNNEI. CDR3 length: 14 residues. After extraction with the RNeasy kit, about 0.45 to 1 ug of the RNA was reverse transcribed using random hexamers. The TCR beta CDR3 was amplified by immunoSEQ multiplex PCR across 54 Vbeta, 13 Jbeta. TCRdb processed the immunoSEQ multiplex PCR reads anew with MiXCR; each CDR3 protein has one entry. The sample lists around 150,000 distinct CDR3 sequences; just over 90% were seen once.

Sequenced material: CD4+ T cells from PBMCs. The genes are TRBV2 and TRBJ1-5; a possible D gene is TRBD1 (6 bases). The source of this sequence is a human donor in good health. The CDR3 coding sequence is TGTGCCAGTAGCAGGGGATGGGGCAATCAGCCCCAGCATTTT. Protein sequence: CASSRGWGNQPQHF.